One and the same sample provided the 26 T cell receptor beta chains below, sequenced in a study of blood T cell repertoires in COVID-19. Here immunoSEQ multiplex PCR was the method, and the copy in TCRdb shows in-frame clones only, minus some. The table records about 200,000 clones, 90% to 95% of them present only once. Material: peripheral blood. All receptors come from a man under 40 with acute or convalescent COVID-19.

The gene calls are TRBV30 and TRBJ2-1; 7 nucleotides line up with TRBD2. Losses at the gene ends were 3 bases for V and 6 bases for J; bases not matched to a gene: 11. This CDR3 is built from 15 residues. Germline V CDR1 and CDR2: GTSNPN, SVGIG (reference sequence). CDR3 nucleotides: TGTGCCTGGAGAAGTTGGGGGGGGGATTTCAATGAGCAGTTCTTC. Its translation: CAWRSWGGDFNEQFF.

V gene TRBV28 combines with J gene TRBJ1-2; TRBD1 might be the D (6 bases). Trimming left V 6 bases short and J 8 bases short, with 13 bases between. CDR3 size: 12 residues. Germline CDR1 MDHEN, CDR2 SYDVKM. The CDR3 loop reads CASSPGGRGYTF. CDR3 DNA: TGTGCCAGCAGCCCGGGGGGCAGAGGCTACACCTTC.

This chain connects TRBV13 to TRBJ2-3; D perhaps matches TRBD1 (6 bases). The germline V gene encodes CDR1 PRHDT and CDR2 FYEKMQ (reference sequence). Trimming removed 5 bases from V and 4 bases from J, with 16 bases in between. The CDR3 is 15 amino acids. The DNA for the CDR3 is TGTGCCAGCAGCGACAGGCGGGTGAGCGCAGATACGCAGTATTTT. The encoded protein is CASSDRRVSADTQYF.

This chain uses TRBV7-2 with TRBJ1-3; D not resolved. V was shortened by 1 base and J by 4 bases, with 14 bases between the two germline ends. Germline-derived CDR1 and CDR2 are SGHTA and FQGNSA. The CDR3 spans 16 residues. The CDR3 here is CASSLDGSLAGNTIYF. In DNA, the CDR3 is TGTGCCAGCAGCTTAGACGGCAGTTTAGCCGGAAACACCATATATTTT.

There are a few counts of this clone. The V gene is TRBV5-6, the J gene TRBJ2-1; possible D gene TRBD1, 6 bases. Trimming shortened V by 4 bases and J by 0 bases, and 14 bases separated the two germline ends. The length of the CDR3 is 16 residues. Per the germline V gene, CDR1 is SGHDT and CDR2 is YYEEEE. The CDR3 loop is CASSLKTGVSYNEQFF. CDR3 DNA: TGTGCCAGCAGCCTCAAGACAGGAGTCTCCTACAATGAGCAGTTCTTC.

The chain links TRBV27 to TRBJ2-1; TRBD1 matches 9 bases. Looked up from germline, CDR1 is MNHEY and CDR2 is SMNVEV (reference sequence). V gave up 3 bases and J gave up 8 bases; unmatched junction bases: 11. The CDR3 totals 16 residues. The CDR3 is CASSFRRTGEVYEQFF. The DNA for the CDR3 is TGTGCCAGCAGTTTTCGAAGGACAGGGGAAGTGTATGAGCAGTTCTTC.

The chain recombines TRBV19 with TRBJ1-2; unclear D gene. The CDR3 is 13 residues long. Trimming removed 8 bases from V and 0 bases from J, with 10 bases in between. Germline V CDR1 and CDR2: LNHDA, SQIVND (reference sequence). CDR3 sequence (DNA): TGTGCCAGTGAGAGAAAAGCTAACTATGGCTACACCTTC. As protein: CASERKANYGYTF.

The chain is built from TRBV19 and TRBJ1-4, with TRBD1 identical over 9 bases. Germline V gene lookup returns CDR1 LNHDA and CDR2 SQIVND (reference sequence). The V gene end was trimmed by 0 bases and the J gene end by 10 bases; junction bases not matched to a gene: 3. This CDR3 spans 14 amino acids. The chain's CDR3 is CASSIDTGGRKLFF. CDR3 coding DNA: TGTGCCAGTAGTATAGATACAGGGGGCCGAAAACTGTTTTTT.

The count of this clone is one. This CDR3 reads CASSKQRGLNTGELFF. The CDR3 DNA is TGTGCCAGCAGTAAACAGCGGGGGTTGAACACCGGGGAGCTGTTTTTT. The chain carries TRBV21-1 and TRBJ2-2; the table's D call of TRBD2 was not tested on the DNA. TRBV21-1 is a recognized pseudogene. The CDR3 spans 16 residues.

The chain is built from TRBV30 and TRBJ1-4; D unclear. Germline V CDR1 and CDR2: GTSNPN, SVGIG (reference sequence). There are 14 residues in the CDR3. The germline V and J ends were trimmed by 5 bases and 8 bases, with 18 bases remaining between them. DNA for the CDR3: TGTGCCTGGGATCCCGATACTTCTAGGGAAAAACTGTTTTTT. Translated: CAWDPDTSREKLFF.

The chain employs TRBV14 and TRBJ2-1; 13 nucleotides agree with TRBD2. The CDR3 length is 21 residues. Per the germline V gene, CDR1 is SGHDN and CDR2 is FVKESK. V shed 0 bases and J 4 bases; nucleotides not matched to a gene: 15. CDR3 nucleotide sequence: TGTGCCAGCAGCCAAGATCGGGTACTAGCGGGAGGGTATCCAGCGTACAATGAGCAGTTCTTC. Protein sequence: CASSQDRVLAGGYPAYNEQFF.

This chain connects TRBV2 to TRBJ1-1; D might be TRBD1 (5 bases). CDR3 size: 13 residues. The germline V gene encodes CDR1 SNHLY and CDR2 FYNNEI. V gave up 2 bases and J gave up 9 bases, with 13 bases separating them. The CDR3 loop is CASSEIQGGQAFF. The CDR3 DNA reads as TGTGCCAGCAGTGAAATTCAGGGAGGGCAAGCTTTCTTT.

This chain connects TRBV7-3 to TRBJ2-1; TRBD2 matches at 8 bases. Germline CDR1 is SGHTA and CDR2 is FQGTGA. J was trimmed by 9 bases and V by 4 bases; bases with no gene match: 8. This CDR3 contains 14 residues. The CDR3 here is CASSSRTAGGEQFF. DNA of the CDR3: TGTGCCAGCAGCTCAAGGACTGCGGGGGGTGAGCAGTTCTTC.

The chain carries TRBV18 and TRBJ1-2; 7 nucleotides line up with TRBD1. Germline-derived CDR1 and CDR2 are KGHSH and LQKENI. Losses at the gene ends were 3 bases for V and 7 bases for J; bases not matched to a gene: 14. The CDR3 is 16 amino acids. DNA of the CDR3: TGTGCCAGCTCACCGGGTTTGACGAGACAGGGAAGTGGCTACACCTTC. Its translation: CASSPGLTRQGSGYTF.

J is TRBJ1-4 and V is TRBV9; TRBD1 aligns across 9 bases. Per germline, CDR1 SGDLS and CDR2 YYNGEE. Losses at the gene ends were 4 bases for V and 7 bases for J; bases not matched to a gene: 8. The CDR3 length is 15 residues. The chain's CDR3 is CASSFRTGEGEKLFF. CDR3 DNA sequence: TGTGCCAGCAGCTTTCGGACAGGGGAGGGTGAAAAACTGTTTTTT.

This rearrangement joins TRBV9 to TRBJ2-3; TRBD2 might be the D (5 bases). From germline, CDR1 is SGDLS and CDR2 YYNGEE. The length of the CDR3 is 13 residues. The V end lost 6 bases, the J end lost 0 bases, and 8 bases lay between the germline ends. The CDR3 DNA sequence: TGTGCCAGCACAGCTAGCAGCACAGATACGCAGTATTTT. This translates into CASTASSTDTQYF.

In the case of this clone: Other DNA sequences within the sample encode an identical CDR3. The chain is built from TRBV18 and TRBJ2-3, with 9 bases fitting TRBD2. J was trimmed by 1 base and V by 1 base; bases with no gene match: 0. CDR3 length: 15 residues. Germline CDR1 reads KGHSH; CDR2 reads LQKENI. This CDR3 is CASSPLAGGTDTQYF. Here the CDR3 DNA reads TGTGCCAGCTCACCACTAGCGGGAGGCACAGATACGCAGTATTTT. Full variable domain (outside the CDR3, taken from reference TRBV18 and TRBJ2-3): NAGVMQNPRHLVRRRGQEARLRCSPMKGHSHVYWYRQLPEEGLKFMVYLQKENIIDESGMPKERFSAEFPKEGPSILRIQQVVRGDSAAYFCASSPLAGGTDTQYFGPGTRLTVL.

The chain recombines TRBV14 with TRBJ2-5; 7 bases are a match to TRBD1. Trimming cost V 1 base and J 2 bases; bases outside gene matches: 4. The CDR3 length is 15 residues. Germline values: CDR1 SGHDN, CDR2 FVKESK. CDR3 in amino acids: CASSQAPGQQETQYF. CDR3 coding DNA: TGTGCCAGCAGCCAAGCCCCGGGACAGCAAGAGACCCAGTACTTC.

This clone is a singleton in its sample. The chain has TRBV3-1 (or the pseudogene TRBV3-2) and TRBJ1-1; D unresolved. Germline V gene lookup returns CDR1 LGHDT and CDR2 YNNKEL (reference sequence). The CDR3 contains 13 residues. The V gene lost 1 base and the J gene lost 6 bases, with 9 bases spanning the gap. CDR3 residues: CASSQGSVPEAFF. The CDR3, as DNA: TGTGCCAGCAGCCAAGGTTCAGTCCCTGAAGCTTTCTTT.

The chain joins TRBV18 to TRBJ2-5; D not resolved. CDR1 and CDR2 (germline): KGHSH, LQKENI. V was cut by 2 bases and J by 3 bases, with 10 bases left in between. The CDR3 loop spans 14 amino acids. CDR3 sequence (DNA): TGTGCCAGCTCACCAACGAGATCGGAAGAGACCCAGTACTTC. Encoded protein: CASSPTRSEETQYF.

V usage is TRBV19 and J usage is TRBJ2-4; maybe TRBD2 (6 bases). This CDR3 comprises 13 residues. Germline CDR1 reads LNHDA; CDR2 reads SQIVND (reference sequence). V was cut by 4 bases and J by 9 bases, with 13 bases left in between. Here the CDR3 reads CASSKASAVIQYF. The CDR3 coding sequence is TGTGCCAGTAGTAAGGCTAGCGCGGTCATTCAGTACTTC.

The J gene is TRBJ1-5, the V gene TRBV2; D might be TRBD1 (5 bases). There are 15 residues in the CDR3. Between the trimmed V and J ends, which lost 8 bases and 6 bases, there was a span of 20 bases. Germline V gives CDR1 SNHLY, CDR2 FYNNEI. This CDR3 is CASRRDAGGGQPQHF. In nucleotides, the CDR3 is TGTGCCAGCCGAAGGGACGCCGGGGGAGGTCAGCCCCAGCATTTT.

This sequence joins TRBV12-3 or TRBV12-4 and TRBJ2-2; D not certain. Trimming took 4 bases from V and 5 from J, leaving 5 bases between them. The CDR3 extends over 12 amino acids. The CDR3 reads CASSSLTGELFF. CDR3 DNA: TGTGCCAGCAGTTCCCTTACCGGGGAGCTGTTTTTT.

Here the CDR3 DNA reads TGTGCCAGCATATCAGGACAGGGGGCCGGCTACACCTTC. Translating gives CASISGQGAGYTF. The chain links TRBV6-5 to TRBJ1-2, with 11 bases that match TRBD1. CDR1 is MNHEY, CDR2 SVGAGI, per germline. The CDR3 covers 13 residues. Losses at the gene ends were 7 bases for V and 8 bases for J; bases not matched to a gene: 6.

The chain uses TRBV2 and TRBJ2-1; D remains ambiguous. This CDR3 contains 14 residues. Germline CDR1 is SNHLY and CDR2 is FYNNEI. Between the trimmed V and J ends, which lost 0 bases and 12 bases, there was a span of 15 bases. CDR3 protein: CASSEAERRSGQFF. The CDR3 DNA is TGTGCCAGCAGTGAAGCGGAACGGAGAAGTGGGCAGTTCTTC.

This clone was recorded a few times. CDR3 loop: CASSPLQGSPLHF. The CDR3 DNA follows: TGTGCCAGCAGCCCACTCCAGGGTTCACCCCTCCACTTT. The genes are TRBV5-5 and TRBJ1-6; maybe TRBD1 (5 bases). V was shortened by 4 bases and J by 9 bases, with 11 bases between the two germline ends. The CDR3 loop spans 13 amino acids. Germline V gives CDR1 SGHKS, CDR2 YYEKEE (reference sequence).